This TCR beta chain was found in a study of blood T cell repertoires in COVID-19. Overall study context: T cells, B-cell-depleted T cells, or PBMCs supplied cDNA or gDNA.

V was clipped by 6 bases and J by 5 bases, with 15 bases between them. This CDR3 has 14 residues. CDR1 KGHDR and CDR2 SFDVKD come from the germline V gene. The repertoire was sequenced with immunoSEQ multiplex PCR; TCRdb's copy has only in-frame clones and lacks some. The sample has tens of thousands of clones; under 85% are singletons. In Seattle, patients joined the study during active infection and were tracked longitudinally. The sample comprised peripheral blood. The V and J genes are TRBV24-1 and TRBJ1-2, with a weak D call TRBD1 (5 bases). The TCR comes from a man aged 45-65 years with COVID-19, enrolled during active disease. The DNA of the CDR3 is TGTGCCACCAGTCGATGGGGCCACCTTTATGGCTACACCTTC. Its translation is CATSRWGHLYGYTF.